This T cell receptor (beta chain) was retrieved from a study of T cell responses to AZD1222 COVID-19 vaccine. This clone was seen a single time. Clones were read by immunoSEQ multiplex PCR, and TCRdb kept only the in-frame ones, dropping some. The sample includes 85,000 to 90,000 clones, roughly nine tenths of them seen just once. Deletions cut 4 bases from V and 2 bases from J, with 19 bases between. The CDR3 contains 16 residues. This receptor was taken from an adult who received the AZD1222 COVID-19 vaccine. The V and J genes are TRBV5-3 and TRBJ2-7; perhaps D is TRBD1 or TRBD2 (6 bases each). TRBV5-3 belongs to the ORF category, with a function that is uncertain. The sequencing here drew on peripheral blood, taken 28 days after the second AZD1222 dose. CDR3 DNA sequence: TGTGCCAGAAGCCAGGACGGGGGCTTTAGCCCCTACGAGCAGTACTTC. Its protein product is CARSQDGGFSPYEQYF.